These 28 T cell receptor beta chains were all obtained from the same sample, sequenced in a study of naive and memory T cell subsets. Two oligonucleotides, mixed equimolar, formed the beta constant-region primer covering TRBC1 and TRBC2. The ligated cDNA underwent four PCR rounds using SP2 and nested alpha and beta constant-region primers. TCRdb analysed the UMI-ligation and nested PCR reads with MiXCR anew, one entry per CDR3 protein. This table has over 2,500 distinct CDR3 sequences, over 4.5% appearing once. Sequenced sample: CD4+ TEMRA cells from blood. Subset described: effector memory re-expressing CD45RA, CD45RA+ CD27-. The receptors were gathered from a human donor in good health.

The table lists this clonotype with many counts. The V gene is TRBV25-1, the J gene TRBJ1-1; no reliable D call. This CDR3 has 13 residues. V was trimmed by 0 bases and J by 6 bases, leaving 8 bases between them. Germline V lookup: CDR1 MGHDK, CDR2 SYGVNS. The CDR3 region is CASSEYRGSEAFF. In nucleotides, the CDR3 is TGTGCCAGCAGTGAATATCGGGGATCTGAAGCTTTCTTT.

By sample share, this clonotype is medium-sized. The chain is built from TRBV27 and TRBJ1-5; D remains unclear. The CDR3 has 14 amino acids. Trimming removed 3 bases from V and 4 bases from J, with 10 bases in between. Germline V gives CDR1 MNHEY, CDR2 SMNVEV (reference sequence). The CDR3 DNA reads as TGTGCCAGCAGTTTCTCGACGGGAAATCAGCCCCAGCATTTT. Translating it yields CASSFSTGNQPQHF.

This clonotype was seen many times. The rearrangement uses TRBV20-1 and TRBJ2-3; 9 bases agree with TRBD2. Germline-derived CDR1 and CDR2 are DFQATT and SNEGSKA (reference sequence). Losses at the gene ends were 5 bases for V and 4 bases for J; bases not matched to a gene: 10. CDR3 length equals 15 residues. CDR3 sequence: CSAPLAGAAADTQYF. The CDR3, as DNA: TGCAGTGCTCCGTTAGCGGGAGCAGCCGCAGATACGCAGTATTTT.

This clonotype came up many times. In nucleotides, the CDR3 is TGTGCCAGCAGTTATGTAAGCGGATACAATGAGCAGTTCTTC. This translates into CASSYVSGYNEQFF. J is TRBJ2-1 and V is TRBV6-2 or TRBV6-3; a weak D match, TRBD2 (5 bases). Germline CDR1 MNHEY, CDR2 SVGEGT. This CDR3 region has 14 residues. V shed 3 bases and J shed 4 bases, with 10 bases lying between them.

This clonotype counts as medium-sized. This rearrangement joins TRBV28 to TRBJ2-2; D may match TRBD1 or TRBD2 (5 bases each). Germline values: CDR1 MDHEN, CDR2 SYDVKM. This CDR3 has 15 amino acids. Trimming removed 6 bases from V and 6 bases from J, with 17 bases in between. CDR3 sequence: CASRSGTALAGELFF. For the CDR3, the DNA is TGTGCCAGCAGGTCCGGGACCGCCTTAGCCGGGGAGCTGTTTTTT.

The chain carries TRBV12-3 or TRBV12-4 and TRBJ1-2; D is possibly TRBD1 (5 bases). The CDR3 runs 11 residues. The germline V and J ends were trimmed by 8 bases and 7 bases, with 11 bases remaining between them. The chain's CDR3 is CASGGESGYTF. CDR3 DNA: TGTGCCAGCGGGGGGGAATCTGGCTACACCTTC.

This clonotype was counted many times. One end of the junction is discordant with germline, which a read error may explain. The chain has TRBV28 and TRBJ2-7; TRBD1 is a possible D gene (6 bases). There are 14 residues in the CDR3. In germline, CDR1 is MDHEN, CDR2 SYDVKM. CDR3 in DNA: TGTGCCAGTAGTTTAACAGGGTACCCCCACGAGCAGTACTTC. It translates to CASSLTGYPHEQYF.

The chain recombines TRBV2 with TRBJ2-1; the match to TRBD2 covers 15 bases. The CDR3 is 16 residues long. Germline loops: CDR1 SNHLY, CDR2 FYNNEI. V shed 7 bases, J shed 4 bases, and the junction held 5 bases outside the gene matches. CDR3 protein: CASTGLAGGKYNEQFF. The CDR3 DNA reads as TGTGCCAGCACCGGACTAGCGGGAGGGAAGTACAATGAGCAGTTCTTC.

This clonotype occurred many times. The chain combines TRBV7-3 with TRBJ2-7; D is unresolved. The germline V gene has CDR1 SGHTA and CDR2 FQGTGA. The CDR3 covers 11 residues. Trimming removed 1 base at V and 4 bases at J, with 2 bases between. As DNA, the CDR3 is TGTGCCAGCAGCTTAAGATACGAGCAGTACTTC. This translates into CASSLRYEQYF.

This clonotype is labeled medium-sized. CDR3: CASSSRRTGFGFYNEQFF. The CDR3 bases are TGTGCCAGCAGCTCACGAAGGACTGGATTTGGGTTCTACAATGAGCAGTTCTTC. The chain combines TRBV5-6 with TRBJ2-1; weak D call: TRBD2 (5 bases). The CDR3 contains 18 residues. V was shortened by 3 bases and J by 3 bases, with 22 bases between the two germline ends. CDR1 and CDR2 from the germline V gene are SGHDT and YYEEEE.

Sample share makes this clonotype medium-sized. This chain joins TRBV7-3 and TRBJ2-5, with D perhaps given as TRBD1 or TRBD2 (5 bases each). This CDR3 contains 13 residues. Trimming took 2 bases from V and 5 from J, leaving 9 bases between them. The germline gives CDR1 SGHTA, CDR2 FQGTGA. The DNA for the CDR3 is TGTGCCAGCAGCTTATTAGGGGAGGAGACCCAGTACTTC. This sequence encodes CASSLLGEETQYF.

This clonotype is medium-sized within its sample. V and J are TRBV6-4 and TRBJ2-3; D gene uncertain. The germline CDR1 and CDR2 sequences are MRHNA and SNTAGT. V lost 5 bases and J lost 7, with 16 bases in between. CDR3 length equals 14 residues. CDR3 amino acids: CASSPSFEQNTQYF. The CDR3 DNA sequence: TGTGCCAGCAGTCCGTCATTCGAACAGAATACGCAGTATTTT.

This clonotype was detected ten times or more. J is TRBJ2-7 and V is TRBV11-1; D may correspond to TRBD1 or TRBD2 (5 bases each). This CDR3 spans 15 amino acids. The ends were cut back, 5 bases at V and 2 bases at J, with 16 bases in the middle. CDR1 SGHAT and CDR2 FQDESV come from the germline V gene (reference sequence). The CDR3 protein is CASSPTRDGTYEQYF. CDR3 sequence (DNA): TGTGCCAGCAGCCCTACCCGGGACGGGACCTACGAGCAGTACTTC.

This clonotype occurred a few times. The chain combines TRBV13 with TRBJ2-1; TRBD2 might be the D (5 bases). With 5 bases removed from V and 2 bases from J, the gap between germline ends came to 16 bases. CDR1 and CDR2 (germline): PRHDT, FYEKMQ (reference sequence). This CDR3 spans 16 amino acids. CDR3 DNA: TGTGCCAGCAGCCTAACTATAGCGATAACCTACAATGAGCAGTTCTTC. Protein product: CASSLTIAITYNEQFF.

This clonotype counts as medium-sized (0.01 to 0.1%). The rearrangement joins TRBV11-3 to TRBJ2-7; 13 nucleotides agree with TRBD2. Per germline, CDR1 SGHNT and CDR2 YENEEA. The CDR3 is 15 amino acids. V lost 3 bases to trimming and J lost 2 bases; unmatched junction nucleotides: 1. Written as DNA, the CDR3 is TGTGCCAGCAGCTTCGGACTAGCGGGAGCCTACGAGCAGTACTTC. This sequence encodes CASSFGLAGAYEQYF.

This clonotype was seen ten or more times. The CDR3 region is CATSDTRGDWPTDTQYF. The CDR3 nucleotides are TGTGCCACCAGTGATACCCGCGGGGACTGGCCCACAGATACGCAGTATTTT. This chain links TRBV24-1 with TRBJ2-3; TRBD2 might be the D (6 bases). Germline CDR1 is KGHDR and CDR2 is SFDVKD. V was trimmed by 3 bases and J by 2 bases, leaving 17 bases between them. The CDR3 extends over 17 amino acids.

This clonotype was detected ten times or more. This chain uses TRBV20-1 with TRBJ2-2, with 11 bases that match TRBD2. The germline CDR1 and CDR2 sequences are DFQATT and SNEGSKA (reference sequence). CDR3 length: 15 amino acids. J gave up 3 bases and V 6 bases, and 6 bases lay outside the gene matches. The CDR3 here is CSARSGRVDTGELFF. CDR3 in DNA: TGCAGTGCCCGTAGCGGGAGGGTAGACACCGGGGAGCTGTTTTTT.

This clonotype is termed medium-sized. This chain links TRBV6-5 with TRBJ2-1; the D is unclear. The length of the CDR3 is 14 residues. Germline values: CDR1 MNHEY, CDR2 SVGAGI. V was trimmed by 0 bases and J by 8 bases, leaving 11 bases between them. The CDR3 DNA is TGTGCCAGCAGTTACTCAGACTTTGGATATGAGCAGTTCTTC. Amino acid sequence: CASSYSDFGYEQFF.

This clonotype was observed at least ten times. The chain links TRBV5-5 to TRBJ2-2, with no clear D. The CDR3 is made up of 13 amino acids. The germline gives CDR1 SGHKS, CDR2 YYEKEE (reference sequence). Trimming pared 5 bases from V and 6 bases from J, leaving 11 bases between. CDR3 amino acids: CASSLLVSGELFF. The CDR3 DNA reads TGTGCCAGCAGTTTGTTGGTGTCCGGGGAGCTGTTTTTT.

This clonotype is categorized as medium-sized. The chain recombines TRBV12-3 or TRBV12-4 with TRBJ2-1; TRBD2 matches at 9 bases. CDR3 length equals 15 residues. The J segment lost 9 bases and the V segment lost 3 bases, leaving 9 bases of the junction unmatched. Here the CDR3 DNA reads TGTGCCAGCAGTTTTATTCGCGGGAGGGCCTTTGAGCAGTTCTTC. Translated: CASSFIRGRAFEQFF.

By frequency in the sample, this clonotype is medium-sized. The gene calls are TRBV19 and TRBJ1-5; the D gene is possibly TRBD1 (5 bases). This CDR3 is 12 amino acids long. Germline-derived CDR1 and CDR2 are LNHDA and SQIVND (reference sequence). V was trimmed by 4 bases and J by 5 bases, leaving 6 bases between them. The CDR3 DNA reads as TGTGCCAGTAGTAAACAGGATCAGCCCCAGCATTTT. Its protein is CASSKQDQPQHF.

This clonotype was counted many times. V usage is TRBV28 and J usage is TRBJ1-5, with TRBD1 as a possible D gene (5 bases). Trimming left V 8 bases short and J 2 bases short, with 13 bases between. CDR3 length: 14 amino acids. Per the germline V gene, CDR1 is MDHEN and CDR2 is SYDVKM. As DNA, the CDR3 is TGTGCCAGCGGGAGGGGCAGAGGCAATCAGCCCCAGCATTTT. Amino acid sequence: CASGRGRGNQPQHF.

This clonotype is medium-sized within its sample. The chain's CDR3 is CASSPKTVNTGELFF. The DNA of the CDR3 is TGTGCCAGCTCACCAAAGACAGTGAACACCGGGGAGCTGTTTTTT. The chain carries TRBV18 and TRBJ2-2; D is perhaps TRBD1 (5 bases). Per germline, CDR1 KGHSH and CDR2 LQKENI. The CDR3 is 15 amino acids. The V and J ends lost 2 bases and 1 base respectively, with 8 bases between them.

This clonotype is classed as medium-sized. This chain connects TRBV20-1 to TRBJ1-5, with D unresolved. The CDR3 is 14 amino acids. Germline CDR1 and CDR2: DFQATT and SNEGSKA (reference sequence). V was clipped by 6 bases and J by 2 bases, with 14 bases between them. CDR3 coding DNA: TGCAGTGCCCAGAGGGCCGGGGGCAATCAGCCCCAGCATTTT. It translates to CSAQRAGGNQPQHF.

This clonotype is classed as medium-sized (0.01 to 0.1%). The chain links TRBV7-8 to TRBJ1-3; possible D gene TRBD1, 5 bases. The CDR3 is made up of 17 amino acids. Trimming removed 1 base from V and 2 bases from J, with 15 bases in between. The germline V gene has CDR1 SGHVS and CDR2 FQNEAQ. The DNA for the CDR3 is TGTGCCAGCAGCTTAGGCGGCAGGGCCTCGCCTGGAAACACCATATATTTT. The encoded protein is CASSLGGRASPGNTIYF.

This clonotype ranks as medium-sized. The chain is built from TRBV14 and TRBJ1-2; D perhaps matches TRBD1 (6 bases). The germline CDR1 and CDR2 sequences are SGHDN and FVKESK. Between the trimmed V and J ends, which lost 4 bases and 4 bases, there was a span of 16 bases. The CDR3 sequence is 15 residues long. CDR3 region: CASSPIDRMTYGYTF. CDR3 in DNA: TGTGCCAGCAGCCCCATCGACAGGATGACCTATGGCTACACCTTC. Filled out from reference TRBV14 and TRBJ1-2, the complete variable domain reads EAGVTQFPSHSVIEKGQTVTLRCDPISGHDNLYWYRRVMGKEIKFLLHFVKESKQDESGMPNNRFLAERTGGTYSTLKVQPAELEDSGVYFCASSPIDRMTYGYTFGSGTRLTVV.

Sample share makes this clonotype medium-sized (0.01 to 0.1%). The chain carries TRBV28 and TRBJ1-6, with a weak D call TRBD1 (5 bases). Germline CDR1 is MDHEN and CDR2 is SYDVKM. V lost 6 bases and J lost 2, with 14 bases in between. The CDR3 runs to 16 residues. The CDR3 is CASSSPPTAYNSPLHF. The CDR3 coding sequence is TGTGCCAGCAGCTCCCCTCCGACAGCCTATAATTCACCCCTCCACTTT.

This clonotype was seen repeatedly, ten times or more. CDR3 bases: TGTGCCAGCAGCCAAATAAAACAGAGGACAGGGCCCGAAGATACGCAGTATTTT. This gives the protein CASSQIKQRTGPEDTQYF. The chain recombines TRBV21-1 with TRBJ2-3; TRBD1 is the table's D call and was not checked against the DNA. TRBV21-1 is marked as a pseudogene. The CDR3 consists of 18 residues.